This is a list of T cell receptor beta chains from one sample in a study of T-cell reconstitution after alpha-beta-depleted transplantation in children. TCRdb re-called the PCR reads through MiXCR, storing one row per CDR3 protein. The sample holds fewer than 700,000 distinct CDR3 sequences, 13% seen once. The sequencing used PBMCs, mostly from graft donor cells, collected 360 days after TCRalphabeta/CD19-depleted stem cell transplant. Receptor source: a male patient aged 10 to 17 who had a stem cell transplant for acute myeloid leukemia, so the T cells may come from the graft donor. CDR3s include the opening cysteine and the closing phenylalanine or tryptophan. Fields, in order: J gene, D gene, V gene, clone size, CDR3 protein, CDR3 DNA. The D gene is left open where the match is weak. Size values are once, few and many counts, or a class for expanded clones, and some rows have none.

J: TRBJ2-7
D: TRBD2
V: TRBV28
size: NA
CDR3: CASSSSGTNLRREQYF
DNA: TGTGCCAGCAGTTCTAGCGGAACTAACTTAAGGCGCGAGCAGTACTTC

J: TRBJ2-7
D: NA
V: TRBV20-1
size: few
CDR3: CSASGGRTDTSYEQYF
DNA: TGCAGTGCCTCGGGTGGACGGACCGACACCTCCTACGAGCAGTACTTC

J: TRBJ2-1
D: TRBD2
V: TRBV24-1
size: many
CDR3: CATSDSGTSGSSYNEQFF
DNA: TGTGCCACCAGTGATTCCGGGACTAGCGGGAGTAGCTACAATGAGCAGTTCTTC

J: TRBJ2-6
D: TRBD1
V: TRBV20-1
size: NA
CDR3: CSAIGNPTGVNSGANVLTF
DNA: TGCAGTGCTATTGGGAACCCGACAGGGGTAAACTCTGGGGCCAACGTCCTGACTTTC

J: TRBJ2-5
D: TRBD1
V: TRBV27
size: NA
CDR3: CASSLGIRGPGRVETQYF
DNA: TGTGCCAGCAGTTTGGGGATAAGGGGGCCGGGTCGGGTAGAGACCCAGTACTTC

J: TRBJ2-1
D: NA
V: TRBV20-1
size: many
CDR3: CSARELDLYNEQFF
DNA: TGCAGTGCTAGGGAACTGGACCTGTACAATGAGCAGTTCTTC

J: TRBJ2-3
D: NA
V: TRBV3-1
size: few
CDR3: CASSQEPSRVRSTDTQYF
DNA: TGTGCCAGCAGCCAAGAACCCTCACGGGTTCGGAGCACAGATACGCAGTATTTT

J: TRBJ1-5
D: NA
V: TRBV19
size: NA
CDR3: CASSIDRHGGSNQPQHF
DNA: TGTGCCAGTAGTATAGATAGGCACGGAGGAAGCAATCAGCCCCAGCATTTT

J: TRBJ2-2
D: NA
V: TRBV2
size: NA
CDR3: CASYTGELFF
DNA: TGTGCCAGCTACACCGGGGAGCTGTTTTTT

J: TRBJ2-7
D: NA
V: TRBV28
size: many
CDR3: CASNSAREQYF
DNA: TGTGCCAGCAATTCCGCACGCGAGCAGTACTTC

J: TRBJ2-2
D: NA
V: TRBV29-1
size: many
CDR3: CSPRPISGLGRELFF
DNA: TGCAGCCCACGCCCCATTAGTGGCCTAGGCCGGGAGCTGTTTTTT

J: TRBJ2-5
D: NA
V: TRBV7-8
size: NA
CDR3: CASSRFTGPQETQYF
DNA: TGTGCCAGCAGCCGTTTCACCGGGCCCCAGGAGACCCAGTACTTC

J: TRBJ2-2
D: NA
V: TRBV7-3
size: few
CDR3: CASSPHVGSGTLDVGELFF
DNA: TGTGCCAGCAGCCCACATGTGGGGTCGGGGACACTCGATGTCGGGGAGCTGTTTTTT

J: TRBJ1-5
D: NA
V: TRBV27
size: many
CDR3: CASSFGQVNQPQHF
DNA: TGTGCCAGCAGTTTCGGTCAGGTAAATCAGCCCCAGCATTTT

J: TRBJ2-1
D: TRBD2
V: TRBV12-3/TRBV12-4
size: few
CDR3: CASSLRGQRGGSYNEQFF
DNA: TGTGCCAGCAGTTTAAGGGGCCAGCGGGGGGGCTCCTACAATGAGCAGTTCTTC

J: TRBJ2-3
D: NA
V: TRBV24-1
size: few
CDR3: CAVANTDTQYF
DNA: TGTGCCGTAGCTAACACAGATACGCAGTATTTT

J: TRBJ1-1
D: TRBD1
V: TRBV20-1
size: few
CDR3: CSAYVQGLNTEAFF
DNA: TGCAGTGCGTACGTACAGGGGCTGAACACTGAAGCTTTCTTT

J: TRBJ1-1
D: NA
V: TRBV7-2
size: few
CDR3: CASSLGVDTEAFF
DNA: TGTGCCAGCAGCTTAGGTGTGGACACTGAAGCTTTCTTT

J: TRBJ2-7
D: TRBD1
V: TRBV6-1
size: NA
CDR3: CASSPPGQLAYEQYF
DNA: TGTGCCAGCAGTCCACCGGGACAGCTAGCCTACGAGCAGTACTTC

J: TRBJ2-1
D: NA
V: TRBV4-1
size: many
CDR3: CASSQGPSSYNEQFF
DNA: TGCGCCAGCAGCCAAGGGCCTAGCTCCTACAATGAGCAGTTCTTC

J: TRBJ2-7
D: NA
V: TRBV9
size: NA
CDR3: CASSVDGIRDEQYF
DNA: TGTGCCAGCAGCGTTGACGGGATCCGGGACGAGCAGTACTTC

J: TRBJ2-7
D: NA
V: TRBV3-1
size: few
CDR3: CASSQEATSLWEQYF
DNA: TGTGCCAGCAGCCAAGAAGCGACTAGTTTATGGGAGCAGTACTTC

J: TRBJ2-1
D: TRBD2
V: TRBV5-1
size: NA
CDR3: CASSLVRLAGGNEQFF
DNA: TGCGCCAGCAGCTTGGTGAGGCTAGCGGGAGGCAATGAGCAGTTCTTC

J: TRBJ2-5
D: TRBD2
V: TRBV20-1
size: NA
CDR3: CSAGTGWGLAGSETQYF
DNA: TGCAGTGCTGGAACAGGGTGGGGACTAGCGGGAAGCGAGACCCAGTACTTC

J: TRBJ2-7
D: NA
V: TRBV24-1
size: many
CDR3: CATSDFQGGSYEQYF
DNA: TGTGCCACCAGTGACTTCCAAGGGGGCTCCTACGAGCAGTACTTC

J: TRBJ1-4
D: TRBD1
V: TRBV4-1
size: NA
CDR3: CASSTFPGQGNEKLFF
DNA: TGCGCCAGCAGCACGTTCCCGGGACAGGGAAACGAAAAACTGTTTTTT

J: TRBJ2-3
D: NA
V: TRBV13
size: NA
CDR3: CASSPDFSRSTDTQYF
DNA: TGTGCCAGCAGCCCGGATTTCTCGCGCAGCACAGATACGCAGTATTTT

J: TRBJ2-1
D: TRBD2
V: TRBV3-1
size: NA
CDR3: CASSQVGTSAHNEQFF
DNA: TGTGCCAGCAGCCAAGTTGGGACTAGCGCGCACAATGAGCAGTTCTTC

J: TRBJ2-2
D: TRBD2
V: TRBV5-1
size: few
CDR3: CASSPTTRRLAGDPNTGELFF
DNA: TGCGCCAGCAGCCCAACTACTCGGCGCCTAGCGGGGGACCCGAACACCGGGGAGCTGTTTTTT

J: TRBJ2-2
D: NA
V: TRBV7-3
size: few
CDR3: CASSLDSEFTGELFF
DNA: TGTGCCAGCAGCCTCGACAGCGAGTTCACCGGGGAGCTGTTTTTT

J: TRBJ2-7
D: NA
V: TRBV12-3/TRBV12-4
size: NA
CDR3: CASSTTRRAPVF
DNA: TGTGCCAGCAGTACGACCCGGAGGGCCCCCGTCTTC

J: TRBJ2-5
D: NA
V: TRBV7-2
size: many
CDR3: CASSLMHREETQYF
DNA: TGTGCCAGCAGCTTAATGCACAGGGAAGAGACCCAGTACTTC

J: TRBJ2-1
D: NA
V: TRBV10-3
size: NA
CDR3: CAISVESSYNEQFF
DNA: TGTGCCATCAGTGTTGAAAGCTCCTACAATGAGCAGTTCTTC

J: TRBJ2-1
D: TRBD1
V: TRBV7-2
size: NA
CDR3: CASSLVTGVYNEQFF
DNA: TGTGCCAGCAGCTTGGTTACAGGGGTATACAATGAGCAGTTCTTC

J: TRBJ2-2
D: NA
V: TRBV12-3/TRBV12-4
size: NA
CDR3: CASSLRGGSTGELFF
DNA: TGTGCCAGCAGTTTACGAGGAGGAAGCACCGGGGAGCTGTTTTTT

J: TRBJ2-7
D: NA
V: TRBV10-3
size: NA
CDR3: CAIRVGMYEQYF
DNA: TGTGCCATCAGGGTCGGGATGTACGAGCAGTACTTC

J: TRBJ2-7
D: NA
V: TRBV11-3
size: few
CDR3: CASSSAAREQYF
DNA: TGTGCCAGCAGCTCTGCGGCAAGGGAGCAGTACTTC

J: TRBJ2-5
D: NA
V: TRBV5-6
size: few
CDR3: CASIKRGAGETQYF
DNA: TGTGCCAGCATCAAACGGGGGGCGGGGGAGACCCAGTACTTC